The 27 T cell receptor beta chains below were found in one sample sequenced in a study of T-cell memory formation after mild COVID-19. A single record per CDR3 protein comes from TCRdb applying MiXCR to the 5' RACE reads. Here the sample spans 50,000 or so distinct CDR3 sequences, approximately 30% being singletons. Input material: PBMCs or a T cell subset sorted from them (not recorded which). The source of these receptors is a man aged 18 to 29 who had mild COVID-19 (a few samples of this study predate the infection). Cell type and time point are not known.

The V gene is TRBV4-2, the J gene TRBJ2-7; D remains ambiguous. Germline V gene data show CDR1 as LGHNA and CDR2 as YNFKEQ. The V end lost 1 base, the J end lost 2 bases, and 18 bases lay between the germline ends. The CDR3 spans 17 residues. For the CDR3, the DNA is TGTGCCAGCAGCCAAGCCGCCACCGACGGCCCGACCTACGAGCAGTACTTC. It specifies CASSQAATDGPTYEQYF.

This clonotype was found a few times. The CDR3 region is CASSHGRNYEQYV. Here the CDR3 DNA reads TGTGCCAGCAGTCACGGACGGAATTACGAGCAGTACGTC. This rearrangement joins TRBV27 to TRBJ2-7; D gene ambiguous. Germline CDR1 reads MNHEY; CDR2 reads SMNVEV (reference sequence). Deletions cut 5 bases from V and 4 bases from J, with 12 bases between. The CDR3 runs 13 residues.

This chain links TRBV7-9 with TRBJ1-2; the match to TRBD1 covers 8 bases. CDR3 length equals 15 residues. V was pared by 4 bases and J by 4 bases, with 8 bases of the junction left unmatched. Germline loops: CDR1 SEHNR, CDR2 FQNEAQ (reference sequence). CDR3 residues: CASSYGQGGSYGYTF. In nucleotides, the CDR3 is TGTGCCAGCAGCTACGGACAGGGTGGGAGCTATGGCTACACCTTC.

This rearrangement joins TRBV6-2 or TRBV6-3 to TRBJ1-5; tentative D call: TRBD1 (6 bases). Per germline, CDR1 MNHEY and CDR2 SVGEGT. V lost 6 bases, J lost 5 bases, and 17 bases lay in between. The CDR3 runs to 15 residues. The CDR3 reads CASRPDAGAYQPQHF. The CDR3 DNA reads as TGTGCCAGCAGGCCTGATGCGGGGGCTTATCAGCCCCAGCATTTT.

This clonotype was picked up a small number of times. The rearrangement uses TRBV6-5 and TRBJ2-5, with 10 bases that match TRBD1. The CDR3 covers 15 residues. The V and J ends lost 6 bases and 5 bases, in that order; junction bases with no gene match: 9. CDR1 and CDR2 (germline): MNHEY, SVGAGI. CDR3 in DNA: TGTGCCAGCAGACGCAGACAGGGGGCCTGGGAGACCCAGTACTTC. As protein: CASRRRQGAWETQYF.

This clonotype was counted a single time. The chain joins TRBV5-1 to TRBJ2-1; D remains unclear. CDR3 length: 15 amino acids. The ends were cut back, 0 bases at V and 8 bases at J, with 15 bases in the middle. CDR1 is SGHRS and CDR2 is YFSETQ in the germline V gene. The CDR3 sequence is CASSLGDWERYEQFF. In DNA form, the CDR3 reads TGCGCCAGCAGCTTGGGAGACTGGGAAAGGTATGAGCAGTTCTTC.

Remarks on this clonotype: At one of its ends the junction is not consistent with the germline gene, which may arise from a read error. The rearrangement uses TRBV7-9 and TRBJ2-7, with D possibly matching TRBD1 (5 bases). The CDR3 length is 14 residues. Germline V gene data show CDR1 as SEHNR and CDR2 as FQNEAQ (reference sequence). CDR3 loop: CASGFQGRVYEQYF. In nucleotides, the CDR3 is TGTGCCAGCGGCTTTCAGGGCCGGGTCTACGAGCAGTACTTC.

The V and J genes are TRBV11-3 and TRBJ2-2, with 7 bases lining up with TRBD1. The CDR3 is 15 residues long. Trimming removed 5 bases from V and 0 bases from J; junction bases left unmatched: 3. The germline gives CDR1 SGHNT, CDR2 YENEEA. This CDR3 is CASSRTGPNTGELFF. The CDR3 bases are TGTGCCAGCAGCCGGACAGGTCCGAACACCGGGGAGCTGTTTTTT.

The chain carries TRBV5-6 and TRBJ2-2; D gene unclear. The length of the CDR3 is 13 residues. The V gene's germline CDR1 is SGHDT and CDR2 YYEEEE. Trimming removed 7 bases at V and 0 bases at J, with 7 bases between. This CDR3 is CASGETNTGELFF. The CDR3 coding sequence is TGTGCCAGCGGGGAAACGAACACCGGGGAGCTGTTTTTT. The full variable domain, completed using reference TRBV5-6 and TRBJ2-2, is DAGVTQSPTHLIKTRGQQVTLRCSPKSGHDTVSWYQQALGQGPQFIFQYYEEEERQRGNFPDRFSGHQFPNYSSELNVNALLLGDSALYLCASGETNTGELFFGEGSRLTVL.

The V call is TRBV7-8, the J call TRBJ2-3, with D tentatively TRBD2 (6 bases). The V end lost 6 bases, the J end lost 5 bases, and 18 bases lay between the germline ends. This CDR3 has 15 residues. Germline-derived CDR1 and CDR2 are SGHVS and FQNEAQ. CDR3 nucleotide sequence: TGTGCCAGCAGGCCCCTCGGTAGCGGAAGAGATACGCAGTATTTT. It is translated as CASRPLGSGRDTQYF.

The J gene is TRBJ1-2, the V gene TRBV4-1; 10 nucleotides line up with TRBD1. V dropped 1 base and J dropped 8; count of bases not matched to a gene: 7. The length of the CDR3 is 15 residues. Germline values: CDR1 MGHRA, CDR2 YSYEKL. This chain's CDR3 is CASSQARQGALGYTF. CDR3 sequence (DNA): TGCGCCAGCAGCCAAGCCCGACAGGGGGCATTGGGCTACACCTTC.

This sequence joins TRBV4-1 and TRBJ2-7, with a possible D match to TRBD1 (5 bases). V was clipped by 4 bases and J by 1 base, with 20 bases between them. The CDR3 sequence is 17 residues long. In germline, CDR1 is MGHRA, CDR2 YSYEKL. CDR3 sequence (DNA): TGCGCCAGCAGCCCAAGGTTACCCTTCCAGGGTTCCTACGAGCAGTACTTC. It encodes CASSPRLPFQGSYEQYF.

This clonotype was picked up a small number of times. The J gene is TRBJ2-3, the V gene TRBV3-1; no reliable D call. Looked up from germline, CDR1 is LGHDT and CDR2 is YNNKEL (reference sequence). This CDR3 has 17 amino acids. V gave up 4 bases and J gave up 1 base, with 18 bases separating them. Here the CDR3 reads CASSPADPLDGTDTQYF. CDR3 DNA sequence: TGTGCCAGCAGCCCTGCTGATCCGCTCGATGGCACAGATACGCAGTATTTT.

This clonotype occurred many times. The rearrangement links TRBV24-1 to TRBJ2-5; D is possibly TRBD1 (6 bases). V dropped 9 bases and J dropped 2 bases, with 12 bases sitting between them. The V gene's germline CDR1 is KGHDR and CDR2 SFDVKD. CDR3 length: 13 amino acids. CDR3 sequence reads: CATRTVQQETQYF. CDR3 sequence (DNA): TGTGCCACCCGGACAGTGCAGCAAGAGACCCAGTACTTC.

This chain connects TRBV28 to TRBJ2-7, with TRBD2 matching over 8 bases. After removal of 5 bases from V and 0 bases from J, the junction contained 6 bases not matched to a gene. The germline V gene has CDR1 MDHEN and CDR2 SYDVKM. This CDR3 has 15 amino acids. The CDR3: CASSGRGLASYEQYV. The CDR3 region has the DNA TGTGCCAGCAGTGGAAGAGGACTAGCCTCCTACGAGCAGTACGTC.

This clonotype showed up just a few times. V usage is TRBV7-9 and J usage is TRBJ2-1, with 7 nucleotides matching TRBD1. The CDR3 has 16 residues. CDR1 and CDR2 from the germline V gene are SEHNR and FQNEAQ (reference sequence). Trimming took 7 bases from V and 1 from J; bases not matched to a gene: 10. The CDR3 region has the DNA TGTGCCAGCACAGGGTTGACAGGGCGTTCCTACAATGAGCAGTTCTTC. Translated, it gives CASTGLTGRSYNEQFF.

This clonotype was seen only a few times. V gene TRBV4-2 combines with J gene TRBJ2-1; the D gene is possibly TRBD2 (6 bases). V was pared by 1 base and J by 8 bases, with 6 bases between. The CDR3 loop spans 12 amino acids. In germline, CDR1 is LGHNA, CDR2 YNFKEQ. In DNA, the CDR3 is TGTGCCAGCAGCCAAGCGGGGGATGAGCAGTTCTTC. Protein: CASSQAGDEQFF.

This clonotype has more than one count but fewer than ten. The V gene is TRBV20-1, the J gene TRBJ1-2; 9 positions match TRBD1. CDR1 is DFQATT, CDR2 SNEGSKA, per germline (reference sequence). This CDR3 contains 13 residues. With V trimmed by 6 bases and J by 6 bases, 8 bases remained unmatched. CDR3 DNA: TGCAGTGCCACGGACAGGGGCCTGCATGGCTACACCTTC. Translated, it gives CSATDRGLHGYTF.

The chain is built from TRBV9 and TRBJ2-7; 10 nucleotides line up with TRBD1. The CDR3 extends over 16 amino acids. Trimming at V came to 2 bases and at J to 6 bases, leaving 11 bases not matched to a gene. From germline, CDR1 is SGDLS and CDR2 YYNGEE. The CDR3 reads CASSVGTGEFSGEQYF. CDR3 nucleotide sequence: TGTGCCAGCAGCGTCGGGACAGGGGAGTTTTCCGGCGAGCAGTACTTC.

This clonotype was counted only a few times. CDR3: CASRGPTGELFF. As DNA, the CDR3 is TGTGCCAGCAGAGGGCCCACCGGGGAGCTGTTTTTT. The chain recombines TRBV2 with TRBJ2-2, with D hard to call. Trimming stripped 6 bases from V and 4 bases from J, with 6 bases between. This CDR3 spans 12 amino acids. Germline V gene data show CDR1 as SNHLY and CDR2 as FYNNEI.

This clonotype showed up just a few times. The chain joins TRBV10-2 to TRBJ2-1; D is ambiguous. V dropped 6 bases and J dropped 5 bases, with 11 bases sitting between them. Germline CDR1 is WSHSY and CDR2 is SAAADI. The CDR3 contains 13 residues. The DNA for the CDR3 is TGCGCCAGCAGGTGGGCCGGACACAATGAGCAGTTCTTC. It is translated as CASRWAGHNEQFF.

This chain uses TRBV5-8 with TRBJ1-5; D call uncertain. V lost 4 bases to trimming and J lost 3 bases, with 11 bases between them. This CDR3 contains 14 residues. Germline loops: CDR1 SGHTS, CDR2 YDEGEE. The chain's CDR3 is CASSGDIPNQPQHF. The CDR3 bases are TGTGCCAGCAGCGGAGACATACCCAATCAGCCCCAGCATTTT.

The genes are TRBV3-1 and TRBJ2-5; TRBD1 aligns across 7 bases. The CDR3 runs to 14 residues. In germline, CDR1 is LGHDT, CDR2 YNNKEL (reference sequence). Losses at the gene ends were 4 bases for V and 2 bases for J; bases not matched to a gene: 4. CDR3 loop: CASSPGTAQETQYF. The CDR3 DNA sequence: TGTGCCAGCAGCCCCGGGACAGCGCAAGAGACCCAGTACTTC.

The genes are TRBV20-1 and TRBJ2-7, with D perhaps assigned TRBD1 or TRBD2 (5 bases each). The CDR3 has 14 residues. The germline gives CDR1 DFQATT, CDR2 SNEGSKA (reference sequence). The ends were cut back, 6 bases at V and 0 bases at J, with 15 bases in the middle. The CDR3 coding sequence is TGCAGTGCAAAGGGGACGGTAAGCTCCTACGAGCAGTACTTC. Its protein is CSAKGTVSSYEQYF.

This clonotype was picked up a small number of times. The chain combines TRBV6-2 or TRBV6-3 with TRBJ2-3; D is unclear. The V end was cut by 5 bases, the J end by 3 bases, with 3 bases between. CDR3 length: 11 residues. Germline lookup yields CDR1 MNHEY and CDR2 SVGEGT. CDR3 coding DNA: TGTGCCAGCAGTCATACAGATACGCAGTATTTT. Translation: CASSHTDTQYF.

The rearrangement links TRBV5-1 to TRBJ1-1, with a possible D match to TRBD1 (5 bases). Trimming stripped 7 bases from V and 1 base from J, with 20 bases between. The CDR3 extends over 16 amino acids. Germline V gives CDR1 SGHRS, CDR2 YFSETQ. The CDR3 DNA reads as TGCGCCAGCGGGTATGGGGACCCAGCCCCGAACACTGAAGCTTTCTTT. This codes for CASGYGDPAPNTEAFF.

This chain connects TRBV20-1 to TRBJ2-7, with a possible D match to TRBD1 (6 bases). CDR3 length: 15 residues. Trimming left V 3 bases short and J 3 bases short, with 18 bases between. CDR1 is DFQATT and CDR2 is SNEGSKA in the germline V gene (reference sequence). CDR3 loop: CSARTRGGTRYEQYF. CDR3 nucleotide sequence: TGCAGTGCTAGGACGCGAGGGGGAACGCGCTACGAGCAGTACTTC.